The source of this T cell receptor beta chain is a study of CD8 T cells in ankylosing spondylitis. TCRdb re-called the 5' RACE reads with MiXCR, one entry per CDR3 protein. The data hold some 270,000 distinct CDR3 sequences, with approximately 20% observed a single time. This clonotype was counted a few times. CDR3 size: 13 residues. Trimming shortened V by 8 bases and J by 6 bases, and 17 bases separated the two germline ends. Germline loops: CDR1 SQVTM, CDR2 ANQGSEA. Sequencing was done on a sample of blood, either unsorted or a sorted T cell fraction (not recorded which). This rearrangement joins TRBV29-1 to TRBJ2-1; possibly TRBD2 for D (6 bases). This TCR was recovered from a male donor with ankylosing spondylitis or in good health (not recorded which). Written as DNA, the CDR3 is TGCAGCCTCCTATCGGGAGACCCCAATGAGCAGTTCTTC. This translates into CSLLSGDPNEQFF.